These T cell receptor beta chains were read from a single sample in a study of Tregs in tolerant kidney transplant recipients. What these receptors recognize is not known. Repertoires were generated with immunoSEQ multiplex PCR, while TCRdb's copy carries only in-frame clones and drops some. The sample includes roughly 20,000 clones, 55% to 75% of them seen just once. Sequencing was performed on Tregs from blood cultured with allogeneic cells. These receptors originate from a human donor in good health. Both conserved end residues are part of each CDR3. D genes are given only for firm matches. Where a row states a size, it is once, few, many or the class of an expanded clone; other rows omit it.

TRBV5-1	14	-	-	TRBJ1-1	TGCGCCAGCAGGGAGGGACCGCTGAACACTGAAGCTTTCTTT	CASREGPLNTEAFF
TRBV11-2	15	-	TRBD2	TRBJ2-1	TGTGCCAGCAGCTTTTCTAGCGGAGCCTACAATGAGCAGTTCTTC	CASSFSSGAYNEQFF
TRBV18	13	-	TRBD2	TRBJ2-7	TGTGCCAGCTCACCAAACTCGGGGGGTGAGCAGTACTTC	CASSPNSGGEQYF
TRBV15	14	-	TRBD1	TRBJ2-7	TGTGCCACCAGCCCCCGGGACAGGGCCTACGAGCAGTACTTC	CATSPRDRAYEQYF
TRBV19	14	few	TRBD2	TRBJ2-7	TGTGCCAGTAGTGCCGGACTAGCGGGGGGCGAGCAGTACTTC	CASSAGLAGGEQYF
TRBV27	17	-	-	TRBJ2-6	TGTGCCAGCAGTGCCCCGGGACGGATTATGGGGGCCAACGTCCTGACTTTC	CASSAPGRIMGANVLTF
TRBV15	15	-	-	TRBJ2-7	TGTGCCACCAGCAGAGATCCGGCAGGGGTGGACGAGCAGTACTTC	CATSRDPAGVDEQYF
TRBV14	14	-	TRBD1	TRBJ1-1	TGTGCCAGCAGCCAAGTTCAGGGGGACACTGAAGCTTTCTTT	CASSQVQGDTEAFF
TRBV27	16	-	-	TRBJ2-3	TGTGCCAGCAGTTCTATCCGGACAGTAGGTACAGATACGCAGTATTTT	CASSSIRTVGTDTQYF
TRBV11-3	15	-	-	TRBJ2-6	TGTGCCAGCAGCCAAACAGGGTCGGGGGCCAACGTCCTGACTTTC	CASSQTGSGANVLTF
TRBV7-8	17	-	TRBD2	TRBJ2-2	TGTGCCAGCACCCGGGGAATTAGCGGGAGGGACACCGGGGAGCTGTTTTTT	CASTRGISGRDTGELFF
TRBV6-1	13	-	TRBD2	TRBJ2-7	TGTGCCAGCAGACCGAGCGGGAGAGACGAGCAGTACTTC	CASRPSGRDEQYF
TRBV4-1	16	-	TRBD1	TRBJ1-2	TGCGCCAGCAGCCAAGTTCGGGACAGGGGAACTTATGGCTACACCTTC	CASSQVRDRGTYGYTF
TRBV9	16	-	-	TRBJ2-3	TGTGCCAGCAGCGTATTGGGACCGCTGGGATCAGATACGCAGTATTTT	CASSVLGPLGSDTQYF
TRBV2	15	-	TRBD1	TRBJ2-5	TGTGCCAGCAGTATGGACAGGGTAGGGGAAGAGACCCAGTACTTC	CASSMDRVGEETQYF
TRBV6-5	15	few	-	TRBJ2-2	TGTGCCAGCAGGGCCGGAGCCACGAACACCGGGGAGCTGTTTTTT	CASRAGATNTGELFF
TRBV29-1	12	few	TRBD1	TRBJ2-3	TGCAGCGAAATACAGGGGTCAGATACGCAGTATTTT	CSEIQGSDTQYF
TRBV27	13	once	-	TRBJ2-7	TGTGCCAGCAGTTTATCCCGGGCCCACGAGCAGTACTTC	CASSLSRAHEQYF
TRBV5-1	15	-	-	TRBJ2-5	TGCGCCAGCAGCTTGGCCCCTGGCTTAGAGGAGACCCAGTACTTC	CASSLAPGLEETQYF
TRBV7-2	15	few	TRBD2	TRBJ2-1	TGTGCCAGCAGCGGACTAGCGGGGGGGTACAATGAGCAGTTCTTC	CASSGLAGGYNEQFF
TRBV6-5	13	-	TRBD1	TRBJ1-2	TGTGCCAGCAGTAATTACAGGGGCCATGGCTACACCTTC	CASSNYRGHGYTF
TRBV2	12	few	-	TRBJ1-2	TGTGCCAGCAGGGACGGCTACTATGGCTACACCTTC	CASRDGYYGYTF
TRBV11-3	14	-	TRBD2	TRBJ2-7	TGTGCCAGCAGCTTCGGGGGGAGAACCTACGAGCAGTACTTC	CASSFGGRTYEQYF
TRBV6-5	14	medium-sized	-	TRBJ1-3	TGTGCCAGCAGTCTTACCGGGGCCGGAAACACCATATATTTT	CASSLTGAGNTIYF
TRBV2	12	-	-	TRBJ1-2	TGTGCCAGCAGTGTGAGGAAGGTGTACTATACCTTC	CASSVRKVYYTF
TRBV19	13	-	-	TRBJ1-6	TGTGCCAGTGGACTGATCTATAATTCACCCCTCCACTTT	CASGLIYNSPLHF
TRBV7-6	11	few	TRBD1	TRBJ2-7	TGTGCCAGCAGCTACAGGGGGCTGCAGTACTTC	CASSYRGLQYF
TRBV6-1	12	-	TRBD1	TRBJ1-2	TGTGCCAGCACTATCAGACAGGGTGGCTACACCTTC	CASTIRQGGYTF
TRBV2	14	medium-sized	-	TRBJ1-5	TGTGCCAGCAGCCTGGGACCTGAGAATCAGCCCCAGCATTTT	CASSLGPENQPQHF
TRBV21-1	16	-	-	TRBJ1-2	-	CASSNWGSYPCYGYTF
TRBV15	17	-	TRBD1	TRBJ1-1	TGTGCCACCAGCAGTGATTTGACAGGGCAATGGGGCGGGGAAGCTTTCTTT	CATSSDLTGQWGGEAFF
TRBV6-1	13	-	-	TRBJ2-7	TGTGCCAGCACCTCCGGGGTTGGTTACGAGCAGTACTTC	CASTSGVGYEQYF
TRBV6-5	14	-	-	TRBJ1-2	TGTGCCAGCACCCGAACAGGGACGCGCTATGGCTACACCTTC	CASTRTGTRYGYTF
TRBV6-5	15	-	-	TRBJ1-3	TGTGCCAGCAGCAGAAAGCCGGCACCTGGAAACACCATATATTTT	CASSRKPAPGNTIYF
TRBV2	11	-	-	TRBJ2-7	TGTGCCAGCAGTGACTACTACGAGCAGTACTTC	CASSDYYEQYF
TRBV19	15	-	-	TRBJ1-5	TGTGCCAGTAGTATTTATGGAATCGGAAATCAGCCCCAGCATTTT	CASSIYGIGNQPQHF
TRBV7-9	16	-	TRBD2	TRBJ2-3	TGTGCCAGCAGCTTTTACCAGCGGGGCGGCACAGATACGCAGTATTTT	CASSFYQRGGTDTQYF
TRBV18	13	-	-	TRBJ2-2	TGTGCCAGCTCACCTGGAGGGGCCGGGGAGCTGTTTTTT	CASSPGGAGELFF
TRBV19	15	-	-	TRBJ2-1	TGTGCCAGTAGTCCTAAACTGGTGGGGAGAAATGAGCAGTTCTTC	CASSPKLVGRNEQFF
TRBV5-1	15	few	-	TRBJ2-1	TGCGCCAGCAGCTTGGTAGCGACACCCTACAATGAGCAGTTCTTC	CASSLVATPYNEQFF
TRBV10-1	13	-	TRBD1	TRBJ2-7	TGCGCCAGCAGTCCCCGGACAGGTTCCGAGCAGTACTTC	CASSPRTGSEQYF
TRBV6-5	16	-	TRBD1	TRBJ2-3	TGTGCCAGCAGTTACTCGGGGCAGGGGGTTCGTGGTACGCAGTATTTT	CASSYSGQGVRGTQYF
TRBV12-2	16	-	-	TRBJ2-1	TGTGCAAGTCGCTTAGTGAGGTGGAGCTCCTACAATGAGCAGTTCTTC	CASRLVRWSSYNEQFF
TRBV10-3	15	-	TRBD2	TRBJ2-7	TGTGCCATCAGTGAGGGACTAGCGGGAGCCTACGAGCAGTACTTC	CAISEGLAGAYEQYF
TRBV5-5	14	-	-	TRBJ2-7	TGTGCCAGCACCGTCCCAGCGATTTCCTACGAGCAGTACTTC	CASTVPAISYEQYF
TRBV10-2	14	-	-	TRBJ1-6	TGCGCCAGCGGCGGGACAACGTATAATTCACCCCTCCACTTT	CASGGTTYNSPLHF
TRBV18	15	-	-	TRBJ1-5	TGTGCCAGCTCATCACAGGGTAGGGGCCGGGGGCCCCAGCATTTT	CASSSQGRGRGPQHF
TRBV7-9	15	-	-	TRBJ2-7	TGTGCCAGCAGCCTCATCCGGGACGGTACCTACGAGCAGTACTTC	CASSLIRDGTYEQYF
TRBV5-4	13	few	TRBD1	TRBJ1-1	TGTGCCAGCAGCAATCAGGGGACAGTTGAAGCTTTCTTT	CASSNQGTVEAFF
TRBV7-9	15	once	-	TRBJ1-3	TGTGCCAGCAGCTGGAGAAGGGGAACTGGAAACACCATATATTTT	CASSWRRGTGNTIYF
TRBV9	14	-	-	TRBJ2-7	TGTGCCAGCAGCGTAGGGCTAGGTGGATACGAGCAGTACTTC	CASSVGLGGYEQYF
TRBV30	14	-	-	TRBJ1-4	TGTGCCTGGAGTGTAAATCTGGGGGTGGGAAAACTGTTTTTT	CAWSVNLGVGKLFF
TRBV10-2	16	-	TRBD2	TRBJ2-1	TGCGCCAGCAGAACCTCAGGGGGTAGCGGGGGGCGGGAGCAGTTCTTC	CASRTSGGSGGREQFF
TRBV5-1	14	-	-	TRBJ1-1	TGCGCCAGCAGCTTCGGACAGAGCTACACTGAAGCTTTCTTT	CASSFGQSYTEAFF
TRBV9	13	-	TRBD2	TRBJ2-1	TGTGCCAGCAGCACCCGGACTAGCGGCGAGCAGTTCTTC	CASSTRTSGEQFF
TRBV5-1	14	few	-	TRBJ1-5	TGCGCCAGCAGCTTGGAAGGGGGCAATCAGCCCCAGCATTTT	CASSLEGGNQPQHF
TRBV7-9	15	-	TRBD2	TRBJ2-1	TGTGCCAGCAGCCTACCTAGCGGGAGACTGAATGAGCAGTTCTTC	CASSLPSGRLNEQFF
TRBV4-2	13	once	-	TRBJ2-2	TGTGCCAGCAGCCAAGACCCCACCGGGGAGCTGTTTTTT	CASSQDPTGELFF
TRBV19	15	-	-	TRBJ2-3	TGTGCCAGCCCAGAGAGTGTTGAGAGTGCAGATACGCAGTATTTT	CASPESVESADTQYF